These 22 T cell receptor beta chains were sequenced from one sample in a study of cytotoxic CD8 clonotypes in ibrutinib-treated CLL. Using immunoSEQ multiplex PCR, the repertoire was profiled, and TCRdb retains in-frame clones only, with some absent. The sample has around 130,000 clones, 80% to 85% seen once. This sample comprised PBMCs, obtained after 24 months of ibrutinib treatment. The receptors come from a human donor with chronic lymphocytic leukemia.

The chain links TRBV7-2 to TRBJ2-2, with D uncertain. Germline V gene data show CDR1 as SGHTA and CDR2 as FQGNSA. Trimming removed 7 bases from V and 3 bases from J, with 9 bases in between. This CDR3 is 13 amino acids long. The CDR3 protein is CASTLGYTGELFF. In nucleotides, the CDR3 is TGTGCCAGCACCCTGGGGTACACCGGGGAGCTGTTTTTT.

CDR3 region: CATRGPPGELFF. The CDR3 coding sequence is TGTGCCACCCGTGGACCCCCCGGGGAGCTGTTTTTT. V usage is TRBV7-8 and J usage is TRBJ2-2; D remains unclear. V was trimmed by 10 bases and J by 6 bases, leaving 12 bases between them. Germline CDR1 is SGHVS and CDR2 is FQNEAQ. The CDR3 has 12 amino acids.

The rearrangement links TRBV6-5 to TRBJ1-3; tentatively, D is TRBD1 (5 bases). This CDR3 has 15 residues. V was clipped by 10 bases and J by 0 bases, with 16 bases between them. Germline V gives CDR1 MNHEY, CDR2 SVGAGI. The chain's CDR3 is CATGRDGSSGNTIYF. In DNA, the CDR3 is TGTGCCACCGGTAGGGACGGGAGCTCTGGAAACACCATATATTTT.

The CDR3 nucleotides are TGTGCCACCAGCAGAGTTATGGCTTCGGAAGCTTTCTTT. It is translated as CATSRVMASEAFF. This chain joins TRBV15 and TRBJ1-1; D is ambiguous. There are 13 residues in the CDR3. Trimming shortened V by 1 base and J by 8 bases, and 11 bases separated the two germline ends. Germline V lookup: CDR1 LNHNV, CDR2 YYDKDF (reference sequence).

This clone has only a few counts. This chain connects TRBV25-1 to TRBJ2-7, with unresolved D. Trimming stripped 2 bases from V and 9 bases from J, with 8 bases between. This CDR3 comprises 11 residues. CDR1 and CDR2 from the germline V gene are MGHDK and SYGVNS. This CDR3 reads CASSEGVRQYF. CDR3 sequence (DNA): TGTGCCAGCAGTGAAGGGGTCCGGCAGTACTTC.

The chain combines TRBV30 with TRBJ2-7; 8 bases are a match to TRBD1. The junction had 3 bases not matched to a gene; V was cut back by 6 bases and J by 2 bases. Germline assignment: CDR1 GTSNPN and CDR2 SVGIG (reference sequence). CDR3 length: 12 amino acids. The CDR3 is CACTGGTYEQYF. In DNA, the CDR3 is TGTGCCTGTACAGGGGGGACCTACGAGCAGTACTTC.

V is TRBV10-3 and J is TRBJ2-7; 9 bases agree with TRBD1. V dropped 10 bases and J dropped 1; count of bases not matched to a gene: 8. Germline V gene data show CDR1 as ENHRY and CDR2 as SYGVKD. The CDR3 runs 14 residues. The CDR3 spells CATLGGTGSYEQYF. The CDR3 DNA reads as TGTGCCACCCTAGGGGGGACAGGGTCCTACGAGCAGTACTTC.

The chain recombines TRBV30 with TRBJ2-2; 10 positions agree with TRBD2. The CDR3 length is 13 residues. Germline-derived CDR1 and CDR2 are GTSNPN and SVGIG (reference sequence). CDR3 loop: CAQKRGGTGELFF. The CDR3 DNA reads TGTGCTCAAAAGCGGGGGGGCACCGGGGAGCTGTTTTTT.

The chain uses TRBV19 and TRBJ2-5; D possibly matches TRBD1 or TRBD2 (5 bases each). The CDR3 extends over 15 amino acids. Trimming took off 6 bases at V and 2 bases at J, with 16 bases between the two ends. Per the germline V gene, CDR1 is LNHDA and CDR2 is SQIVND (reference sequence). The chain's CDR3 is CASSLPGRPQETQYF. CDR3 sequence (DNA): TGTGCCAGTAGCCTACCGGGACGCCCACAAGAGACCCAGTACTTC.

V usage is TRBV7-2 and J usage is TRBJ1-4; D ambiguous. V was trimmed by 3 bases and J by 5 bases, leaving 10 bases between them. Germline V gene sequence: CDR1 SGHTA, CDR2 FQGNSA. The length of the CDR3 is 14 residues. The CDR3 sequence: CASSLEMINEKLFF. As DNA, the CDR3 is TGTGCCAGCAGCTTGGAGATGATAAATGAAAAACTGTTTTTT.

This chain joins TRBV2 and TRBJ2-7; D ambiguous. Germline loops: CDR1 SNHLY, CDR2 FYNNEI. Trimming pared 6 bases from V and 7 bases from J, leaving 10 bases between. The CDR3 has 11 residues. The CDR3 DNA is TGTGCCAGCAGGACCGAAGGGGAGCAGTACTTC. Translated: CASRTEGEQYF.

The chain has TRBV4-3 and TRBJ1-6; TRBD1 matches at 7 bases. The CDR3 is 14 residues long. CDR1 is LGHNA, CDR2 YSLEER, per germline. V shed 4 bases, J shed 4 bases, and the junction held 1 base outside the gene matches. The DNA for the CDR3 is TGCGCCAGCAGCCCGGGACAGTATAATTCACCCCTCCACTTT. Its protein is CASSPGQYNSPLHF.

This sequence joins TRBV5-5 and TRBJ1-1, with D possibly matching TRBD1 (5 bases). V was pared by 0 bases and J by 4 bases, with 13 bases between. Per germline, CDR1 SGHKS and CDR2 YYEKEE (reference sequence). The CDR3 runs to 15 residues. CDR3 loop: CASSLAGVGTTEAFF. The CDR3 DNA follows: TGTGCCAGCAGCTTGGCCGGAGTGGGGACCACTGAAGCTTTCTTT.

V and J are TRBV5-6 and TRBJ2-3; TRBD1 is a possible D gene (6 bases). The CDR3 consists of 13 residues. Germline loops: CDR1 SGHDT, CDR2 YYEEEE. V lost 1 base and J lost 6, with 9 bases in between. This CDR3 is CASSLKGEDTQYF. As DNA, the CDR3 is TGTGCCAGCAGCTTGAAGGGGGAGGATACGCAGTATTTT.

This chain uses TRBV21-1 with TRBJ1-5; the D call TRBD1 from the table was never checked on the DNA. TRBV21-1 is a pseudogene. This CDR3 region has 21 residues. The CDR3: CASSKGPLGEDRHRGNQPQHF. In DNA form, the CDR3 reads TGTGCCAGCAGCAAGGGACCCCTAGGAGAAGACAGGCACCGCGGCAATCAGCCCCAGCATTTT.

A few counts support this clone. The chain has TRBV19 and TRBJ1-1; 9 nucleotides line up with TRBD1. Trimming took 7 bases from V and 4 from J; bases not matched to a gene: 7. In germline, CDR1 is LNHDA, CDR2 SQIVND (reference sequence). This CDR3 is built from 14 residues. The CDR3 DNA reads TGTGCCAGTAACGACAGGGGGTCCGTCACTGAAGCTTTCTTT. The encoded protein is CASNDRGSVTEAFF.

The chain combines TRBV29-1 with TRBJ2-1, with 10 bases identical to TRBD2. Germline CDR1 is SQVTM and CDR2 is ANQGSEA. V trimming: 4 bases; J trimming: 6 bases; junction bases outside the gene matches: 0. CDR3 length equals 12 residues. DNA for the CDR3: TGCAGCGTTGTAGCGGGAGGCAATGAGCAGTTCTTC. Translating gives CSVVAGGNEQFF.

The gene calls are TRBV7-2 and TRBJ2-1; TRBD2 matches at 16 bases. The CDR3 extends over 14 amino acids. CDR1 and CDR2 (germline): SGHTA, FQGNSA. V lost 6 bases and J lost 15; bases outside the gene matches: 8. The CDR3 spells CASRTGTSGGAGFF. As DNA, the CDR3 is TGTGCCAGCAGAACCGGGACTAGCGGGGGGGCCGGGTTCTTC. The full variable domain, completed using reference TRBV7-2 and TRBJ2-1, is GAGVSQSPSNKVTEKGKDVELRCDPISGHTALYWYRQSLGQGLEFLIYFQGNSAPDKSGLPSDRFSAERTGGSVSTLTIQRTQQEDSAVYLCASRTGTSGGAGFFGPGTRLTVL.

This sequence joins TRBV20-1 and TRBJ1-1, with 8 bases fitting TRBD1. Germline assignment: CDR1 DFQATT and CDR2 SNEGSKA (reference sequence). The CDR3 is 11 amino acids. V lost 5 bases and J lost 7; bases outside the gene matches: 3. CDR3 protein: CSASGQGEAFF. CDR3 DNA sequence: TGCAGTGCTTCCGGACAGGGTGAAGCTTTCTTT.

This clone has just one count. The chain links TRBV7-9 to TRBJ2-1; D uncertain. This CDR3 region has 16 residues. Trimming stripped 5 bases from V and 3 bases from J, with 17 bases between. Germline CDR1 is SEHNR and CDR2 is FQNEAQ (reference sequence). CDR3 residues: CASSPRESTHYNEQFF. DNA of the CDR3: TGTGCCAGCAGCCCCAGAGAGTCAACCCACTACAATGAGCAGTTCTTC.

The chain links TRBV5-4 to TRBJ1-3; TRBD1 is a possible D gene (5 bases). Trimming cost V 4 bases and J 1 base, with 9 bases left between them. CDR3 length equals 14 residues. The V gene's germline CDR1 is SGHNT and CDR2 YYREEE (reference sequence). DNA for the CDR3: TGTGCCAGCAGCACAGGTTCTTCTGGAAACACCATATATTTT. As protein: CASSTGSSGNTIYF.

This chain uses TRBV7-8 with TRBJ2-7; TRBD1 agrees at 8 bases. CDR1 is SGHVS and CDR2 is FQNEAQ in the germline V gene. Unmatched junction bases numbered 5, after V lost 5 bases and J lost 2 bases. The CDR3 covers 14 residues. CDR3 nucleotide sequence: TGTGCCAGCAGCCTACAACAGGGGGCCTACGAGCAGTACTTC. Translating gives CASSLQQGAYEQYF.